This entry describes one TCR beta chain. No antigen is known for it. The data stem from a study of shared clonotypes between healthy human individuals. Study results and caveats: Rarefaction revealed incomplete sorted-subset sequencing despite large depth. Non-shared clonotypes had lower generation probabilities than clonotypes shared by all four sorted-subset donors. Sequencing depth was a factor that was expected to affect clonotype sharing among donors.

The CDR3 consists of 14 residues. V was pared by 3 bases and J by 2 bases, with 10 bases between. Germline values: CDR1 MNHEY, CDR2 SMNVEV (reference sequence). It was at deep level that the assay was run. Method: immunoSEQ multiplex PCR; TCRdb's copy keeps in-frame clones and lacks some. Altogether 730,000 or so clones are present, 60% to 80% being singletons, with the ten largest covering roughly 1.8%. Sequences were obtained from memory CD4+ T cells sorted from blood. Subset described: CD45RA-negative fraction. The chain employs TRBV27 and TRBJ1-2, with D perhaps TRBD1 (6 bases). This sequence was found in a woman in her thirties in good health. The CDR3 nucleotides are TGTGCCAGCAGTTTCGGGGGCGCCAACTATGGCTACACCTTC. Protein sequence: CASSFGGANYGYTF.